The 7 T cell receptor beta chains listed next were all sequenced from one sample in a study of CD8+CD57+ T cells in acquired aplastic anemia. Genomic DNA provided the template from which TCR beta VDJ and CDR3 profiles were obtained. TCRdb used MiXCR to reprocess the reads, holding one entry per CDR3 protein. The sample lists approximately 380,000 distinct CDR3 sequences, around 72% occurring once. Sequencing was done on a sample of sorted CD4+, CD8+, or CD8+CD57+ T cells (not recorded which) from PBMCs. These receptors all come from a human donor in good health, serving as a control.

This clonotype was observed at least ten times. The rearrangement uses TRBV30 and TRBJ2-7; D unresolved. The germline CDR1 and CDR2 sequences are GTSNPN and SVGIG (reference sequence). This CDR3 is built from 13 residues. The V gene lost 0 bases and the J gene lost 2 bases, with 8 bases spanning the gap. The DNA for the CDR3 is TGTGCCTGGAGTGTACATGGGGCCTACGAGCAGTACTTC. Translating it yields CAWSVHGAYEQYF.

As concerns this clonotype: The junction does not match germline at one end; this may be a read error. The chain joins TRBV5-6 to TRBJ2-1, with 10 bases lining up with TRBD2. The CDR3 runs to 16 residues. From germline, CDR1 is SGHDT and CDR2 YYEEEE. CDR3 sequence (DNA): TGTGCCAGCATACCAACGGGGATAGCGGGGGGTAATGCGCAGTTCTTC. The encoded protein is CASIPTGIAGGNAQFF.

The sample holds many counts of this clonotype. The CDR3 sequence is CASARQGAENTEAFF. The CDR3 DNA sequence: TGTGCCAGCGCTCGGCAGGGGGCAGAAAACACTGAAGCTTTCTTT. The rearrangement uses TRBV2 and TRBJ1-1; 8 bases are a match to TRBD1. V lost 8 bases to trimming and J lost 2 bases; unmatched junction nucleotides: 10. The length of the CDR3 is 15 residues. In germline, CDR1 is SNHLY, CDR2 FYNNEI.

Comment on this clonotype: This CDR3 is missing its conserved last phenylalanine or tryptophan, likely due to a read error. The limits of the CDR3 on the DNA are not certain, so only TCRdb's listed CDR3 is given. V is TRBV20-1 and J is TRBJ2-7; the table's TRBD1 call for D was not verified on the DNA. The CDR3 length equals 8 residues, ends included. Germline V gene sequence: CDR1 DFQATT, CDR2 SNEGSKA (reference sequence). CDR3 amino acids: CSARDQGL.

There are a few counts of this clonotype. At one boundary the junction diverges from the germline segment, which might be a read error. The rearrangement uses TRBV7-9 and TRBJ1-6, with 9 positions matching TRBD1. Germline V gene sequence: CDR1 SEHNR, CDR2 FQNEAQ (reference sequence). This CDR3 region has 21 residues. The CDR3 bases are TGTGCCAGCAGCCTAGCAGGGTATTTACAGGGGGCAGGCCCCTATAATTCACCCCTCCACTTT. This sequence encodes CASSLAGYLQGAGPYNSPLHF.

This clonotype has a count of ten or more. CDR3 amino acids: CASSLGLSGGTDTQYF. CDR3 nucleotides: TGTGCCAGCAGCTTAGGTCTTAGCGGTGGCACAGATACGCAGTATTTT. The chain has TRBV11-2 and TRBJ2-3, with D perhaps matching TRBD2 (6 bases). The length of the CDR3 is 16 residues. V lost 1 base, J lost 1 base, and 12 bases lay in between. The germline CDR1 and CDR2 sequences are SGHAT and FQNNGV.

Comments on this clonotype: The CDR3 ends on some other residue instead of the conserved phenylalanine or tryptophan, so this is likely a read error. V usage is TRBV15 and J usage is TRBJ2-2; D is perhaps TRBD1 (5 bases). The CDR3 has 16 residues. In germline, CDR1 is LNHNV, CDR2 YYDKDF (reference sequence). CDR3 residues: CASSRGPGSTTGELFV. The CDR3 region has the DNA TGTGCCAGCAGCAGAGGACCAGGGTCCACTACCGGGGAGCTGTTTGTC.